A single sample gave rise to the 14 T cell receptor beta chains below, sequenced in a study of CD8+ T cells in alopecia areata. Treatment reported: oral pan-JAK inhibitor, 5-10 mg twice daily. RNA was isolated and reverse transcribed to cDNA, the sequencing template. The repertoire was sequenced with immunoSEQ multiplex PCR; TCRdb's copy has only in-frame clones and lacks some. This sample yields more than 200,000 clones, of which 50% to 75% are seen a single time; around 4.3% belongs to the top ten. Sequences were derived from CD4+ T cells sorted from blood, sampled at week 4, from a patient treated with tofacitinib. These TCRs come from a human donor with alopecia areata.

J is TRBJ1-1 and V is TRBV7-9, with 8 bases matching TRBD1. CDR3 size: 14 residues. Germline V lookup: CDR1 SEHNR, CDR2 FQNEAQ (reference sequence). V was pared by 5 bases and J by 2 bases, with 4 bases of the junction left unmatched. CDR3 DNA sequence: TGTGCCAGCAGCGCTGGACAGGGTAACACTGAAGCTTTCTTT. Its protein is CASSAGQGNTEAFF.

J is TRBJ1-2 and V is TRBV29-1; 8 nucleotides align to TRBD1. This CDR3 is 12 amino acids long. Germline V gene sequence: CDR1 SQVTM, CDR2 ANQGSEA. The V and J ends lost 6 bases and 4 bases, in that order; junction bases with no gene match: 4. CDR3 in DNA: TGCAGCGTCGAGGACAGGGTCTATGGCTACACCTTC. Residues: CSVEDRVYGYTF.

This chain's CDR3 is CAWRPRRGAQSSYNEQFF. The CDR3 DNA reads TGTGCCTGGAGACCCCGGCGGGGGGCCCAGAGCTCCTACAATGAGCAGTTCTTC. The chain joins TRBV30 to TRBJ2-1; 8 bases agree with TRBD2. CDR3 length: 18 residues. The germline V gene has CDR1 GTSNPN and CDR2 SVGIG (reference sequence). V shed 3 bases and J 0 bases; nucleotides not matched to a gene: 13.

This clone has more than one count but fewer than ten. Other DNA sequences in the same sample also yield this CDR3. The chain links TRBV30 to TRBJ2-1; no firm D call. Trimming removed 1 base from V and 7 bases from J, with 5 bases in between. CDR3 size: 11 residues. Germline CDR1 and CDR2: GTSNPN and SVGIG (reference sequence). DNA of the CDR3: TGTGCCTGGAGTGGTTTGAATGAGCAGTTCTTC. Protein product: CAWSGLNEQFF.

Notes on this clone: This CDR3 is also generated by other DNA sequences in the sample. The chain joins TRBV7-9 to TRBJ2-3; no reliable D call. The V end lost 0 bases, the J end lost 5 bases, and 0 bases lay between the germline ends. Germline CDR1 and CDR2: SEHNR and FQNEAQ (reference sequence). CDR3 length: 11 residues. CDR3 in amino acids: CASSLADTQYF. In DNA, the CDR3 is TGTGCCAGCAGCTTAGCAGATACGCAGTATTTT.

In nucleotides, the CDR3 is TGTGCCACCAGCTCACAGGGTTCTAACTATGGCTACACCTTC. Translation: CATSSQGSNYGYTF. The chain has TRBV15 and TRBJ1-2; tentative D call: TRBD1 (6 bases). Germline V CDR1 and CDR2: LNHNV, YYDKDF (reference sequence). Trimming took 5 bases from V and 0 from J, leaving 10 bases between them. CDR3 length equals 14 residues.

V usage is TRBV29-1 and J usage is TRBJ1-2, with 7 bases aligning to TRBD1. CDR1 is SQVTM, CDR2 ANQGSEA, per germline. The CDR3 totals 13 residues. Germline trimming cut 1 base from V and 6 bases from J; bases unmatched to any gene: 5. CDR3 protein: CSVEGGGGDGYTF. Written as DNA, the CDR3 is TGCAGCGTTGAAGGAGGAGGGGGCGATGGCTACACCTTC.

The chain links TRBV2 to TRBJ2-7; D tentatively fits TRBD1 or TRBD2 (5 bases each). Germline V CDR1 and CDR2: SNHLY, FYNNEI. The CDR3 runs to 11 residues. V lost 11 bases and J 2 bases, leaving 10 bases between the germline ends. CDR3 sequence reads: CAGGSAYEQYF. CDR3 DNA: TGTGCCGGGGGATCCGCCTACGAGCAGTACTTC. Using reference TRBV2 and TRBJ2-7 for the parts outside the CDR3, the full variable domain is EPEVTQTPSHQVTQMGQEVILRCVPISNHLYFYWYRQILGQKVEFLVSFYNNEISEKSEIFDDQFSVERPDGSNFTLKIRSTKLEDSAMYFCAGGSAYEQYFGPGTRLTVT.

The rearrangement joins TRBV19 to TRBJ1-1, with 7 bases identical to TRBD1. The germline CDR1 and CDR2 sequences are LNHDA and SQIVND (reference sequence). V dropped 7 bases and J dropped 8; count of bases not matched to a gene: 13. There are 14 residues in the CDR3. In DNA, the CDR3 is TGTGCCAGTACCTTGGGATGGCCAGGGGGAGAAGCTTTCTTT. Protein sequence: CASTLGWPGGEAFF.

The genes are TRBV5-6 and TRBJ1-2; 7 nucleotides agree with TRBD1. Germline V gene sequence: CDR1 SGHDT, CDR2 YYEEEE. There are 15 residues in the CDR3. Unmatched junction bases numbered 9, after V lost 2 bases and J lost 5 bases. The CDR3 loop is CASSFGQVPAYGYTF. The CDR3 nucleotides are TGTGCCAGCAGCTTCGGACAGGTCCCTGCTTATGGCTACACCTTC.

J is TRBJ2-2 and V is TRBV30, with D possibly being TRBD2 (5 bases). This CDR3 is built from 12 residues. Looked up from germline, CDR1 is GTSNPN and CDR2 is SVGIG (reference sequence). Trimming removed 4 bases at V and 6 bases at J, with 9 bases between. The CDR3 nucleotides are TGTGCCTGGATGAAGGAGGCCGGGGAGCTGTTTTTT. It codes for CAWMKEAGELFF. The whole variable domain, filled in from reference TRBV30 and TRBJ2-2, reads SQTIHQWPATLVQPVGSPLSLECTVEGTSNPNLYWYRQAAGRGLQLLFYSVGIGQISSEVPQNLSASRPQDRQFILSSKKLLLSDSGFYLCAWMKEAGELFFGEGSRLTVL.

This CDR3 reads CASSPARDYEQYF. As DNA, the CDR3 is TGTGCCAGCAGTCCCGCTCGGGACTACGAGCAGTACTTC. V is TRBV5-4 and J is TRBJ2-7; a possible D gene is TRBD2 (5 bases). CDR3 size: 13 residues. Deletions cut 5 bases from V and 3 bases from J, with 12 bases between. Looked up from germline, CDR1 is SGHNT and CDR2 is YYREEE (reference sequence).

The chain employs TRBV4-2 and TRBJ2-6, with TRBD1 identical over 12 bases. The CDR3 consists of 17 residues. Germline CDR1 reads LGHNA; CDR2 reads YNFKEQ. The V and J ends lost 4 bases and 4 bases, in that order; junction bases with no gene match: 5. The CDR3 nucleotides read TGTGCCAGCAGCCTTGGGACAGGGGGCGCCGGGGCCAACGTCCTGACTTTC. This gives the protein CASSLGTGGAGANVLTF.

This clone has just a few counts. The chain employs TRBV29-1 and TRBJ2-1; D remains unclear. The CDR3 is 12 residues long. In germline, CDR1 is SQVTM, CDR2 ANQGSEA. V dropped 4 bases and J dropped 8 bases, with 12 bases sitting between them. This CDR3 reads CSVGAPRYEQFF. The CDR3 DNA reads TGCAGCGTTGGGGCCCCTCGGTATGAGCAGTTCTTC.